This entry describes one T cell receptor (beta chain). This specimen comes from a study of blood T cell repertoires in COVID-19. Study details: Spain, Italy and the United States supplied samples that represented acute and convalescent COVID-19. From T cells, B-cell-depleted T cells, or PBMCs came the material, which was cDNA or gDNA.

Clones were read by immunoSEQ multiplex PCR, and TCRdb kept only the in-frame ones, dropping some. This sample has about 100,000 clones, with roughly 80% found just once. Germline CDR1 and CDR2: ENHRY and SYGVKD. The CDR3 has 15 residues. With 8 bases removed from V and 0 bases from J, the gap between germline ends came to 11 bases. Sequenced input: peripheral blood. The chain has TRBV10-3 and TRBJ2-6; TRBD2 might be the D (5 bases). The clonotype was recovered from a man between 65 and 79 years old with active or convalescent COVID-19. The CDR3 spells CAIGEEDSGANVLTF. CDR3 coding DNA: TGTGCCATCGGAGAGGAGGACTCTGGGGCCAACGTCCTGACTTTC.